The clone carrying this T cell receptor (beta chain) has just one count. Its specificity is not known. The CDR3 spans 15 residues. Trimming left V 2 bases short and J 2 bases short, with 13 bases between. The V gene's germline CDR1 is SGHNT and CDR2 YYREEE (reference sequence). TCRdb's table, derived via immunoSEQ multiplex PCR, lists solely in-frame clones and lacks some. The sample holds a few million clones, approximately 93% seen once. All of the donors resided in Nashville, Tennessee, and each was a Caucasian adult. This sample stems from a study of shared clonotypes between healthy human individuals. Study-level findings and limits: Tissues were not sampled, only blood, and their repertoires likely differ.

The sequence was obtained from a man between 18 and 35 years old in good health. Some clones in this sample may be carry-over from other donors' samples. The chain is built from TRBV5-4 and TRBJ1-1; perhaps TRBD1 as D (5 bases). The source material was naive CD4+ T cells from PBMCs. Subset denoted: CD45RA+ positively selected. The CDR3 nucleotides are TGTGCCAGCAGCTTTGGGTCAGGGATTAACACTGAAGCTTTCTTT. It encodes CASSFGSGINTEAFF.